Sequencing of this T cell receptor beta chain was carried out in a study of a mutant IDH1 vaccine in newly diagnosed glioma. Study-wide background: The patients received vaccinations eight times, in weeks 1, 3, 5, 7, 11, 15, 19 and 23. Vaccines were begun 4-6 weeks after radiotherapy alone, or with temozolomide cycles. Treated patients were roughly 62% male, about 38% female, mean age roughly 39 years. Most patients had radiochemotherapy with temozolomide before enrollment; others had one alone.

The time point here: week 11, during vaccination. Vaccinated patients received 300 ug of mutant IDH1 20-mer peptide per dose, with topical imiquimod. The repertoire was sequenced with immunoSEQ multiplex PCR; TCRdb's copy has only in-frame clones and lacks some. The sample holds about 52,000 clones, about 91% seen once. The V and J ends lost 4 bases and 3 bases respectively, with 15 bases between them. Germline CDR1 is LGHNA and CDR2 is YNFKEQ. The CDR3 extends over 15 amino acids. Note on this clone: Its antigen is unknown.

This sequence joins TRBV4-2 and TRBJ1-1; D is perhaps TRBD1 (5 bases). This clonotype originated in a man aged 45-65 years with glioma. The material was PBMCs, obtained from a glioma patient whose treatment included an IDH1 peptide vaccine. The CDR3 loop reads CASSLQGAGDTEAFF. As DNA, the CDR3 is TGTGCCAGCAGCCTCCAAGGGGCCGGGGACACTGAAGCTTTCTTT.